The rows below give T cell receptor beta chains drawn from one sample of a study of beta chain features in type 1 diabetes. Sequencing used immunoSEQ multiplex PCR; TCRdb keeps in-frame clones, though not all of them. The sample has roughly 240,000 clones, 68% seen once. What was sequenced was naive CD4+ T cells from blood. The receptors here all came from a man aged 25 to 45 in good health. The CDR3 runs from the conserved cysteine through the conserved F or W. Each record gives: J gene, V gene, clone size, D gene, CDR3 protein, CDR3 DNA. A D gene is named only where the DNA matches it firmly. Some rows mark clone size as missing; the rest say once, few, many or name a class of expanded clone.

J: TRBJ2-5; V: TRBV9; size: few; D: -; CDR3: CASSPQETQYF; DNA: TGTGCCAGCAGCCCCCAAGAGACCCAGTACTTC
J: TRBJ2-5; V: TRBV27; size: -; D: -; CDR3: CASSSALSTGETQYF; DNA: TGTGCCAGCAGTTCGGCTCTTTCAACGGGGGAGACCCAGTACTTC
J: TRBJ2-7; V: TRBV4-3; size: -; D: -; CDR3: CASSQDPEAGPYEQYF; DNA: TGCGCCAGCAGCCAAGACCCCGAGGCAGGCCCCTACGAGCAGTACTTC
J: TRBJ2-7; V: TRBV23-1; size: few; D: TRBD2; CDR3: CASSQPGTSDYEQYF; DNA: TGCGCCAGCAGTCAGCCCGGGACTAGCGACTACGAGCAGTACTTC
J: TRBJ1-1; V: TRBV29-1; size: -; D: -; CDR3: CSVVVSMNTEAFF; DNA: TGCAGCGTTGTCGTCAGCATGAACACTGAAGCTTTCTTT
J: TRBJ2-7; V: TRBV29-1; size: -; D: -; CDR3: CSATAGSSYEQYF; DNA: TGCAGCGCCACGGCAGGGTCCAGCTACGAGCAGTACTTC
J: TRBJ2-1; V: TRBV28; size: -; D: -; CDR3: CASSLATGTTNEQFF; DNA: TGTGCCAGCAGTTTAGCGACAGGTACGACCAATGAGCAGTTCTTC
J: TRBJ2-5; V: TRBV6-5; size: -; D: TRBD1; CDR3: CASSYRYWEQGETQYF; DNA: TGTGCCAGCAGTTACCGCTACTGGGAACAGGGGGAGACCCAGTACTTC
J: TRBJ2-7; V: TRBV30; size: -; D: -; CDR3: CAWRKPGTAAYEQYF; DNA: TGTGCCTGGAGGAAGCCCGGGACGGCGGCCTACGAGCAGTACTTC
J: TRBJ2-7; V: TRBV18; size: -; D: -; CDR3: CASSPGGPSEQYF; DNA: TGTGCCAGCTCACCCGGAGGGCCAAGCGAGCAGTACTTC
J: TRBJ2-7; V: TRBV29-1; size: -; D: TRBD1; CDR3: CSVTGTGGEQYF; DNA: TGCAGCGTTACCGGGACAGGGGGCGAGCAGTACTTC
J: TRBJ2-3; V: TRBV6-5; size: -; D: -; CDR3: CASTRGATDTQYF; DNA: TGTGCCAGCACCCGCGGGGCGACAGATACGCAGTATTTT
J: TRBJ2-3; V: TRBV30; size: -; D: -; CDR3: CAWSVGSTDTQYF; DNA: TGTGCCTGGAGTGTGGGTAGCACAGATACGCAGTATTTT
J: TRBJ1-5; V: TRBV30; size: -; D: TRBD1; CDR3: CAWSNIPGGNQPQHF; DNA: TGTGCCTGGAGTAATATTCCAGGGGGTAATCAGCCCCAGCATTTT
J: TRBJ2-7; V: TRBV14; size: -; D: TRBD1; CDR3: CASRPTPTGREQYF; DNA: TGTGCCAGCAGGCCTACCCCGACAGGGCGCGAGCAGTACTTC
J: TRBJ2-3; V: TRBV5-1; size: -; D: -; CDR3: CASSPEGADTQYF; DNA: TGCGCCAGCAGCCCGGAGGGGGCAGATACGCAGTATTTT
J: TRBJ1-5; V: TRBV30; size: few; D: TRBD1; CDR3: CAWSAGTGPSNQPQHF; DNA: TGTGCCTGGAGTGCCGGGACAGGACCTAGCAATCAGCCCCAGCATTTT
J: TRBJ2-6; V: TRBV9; size: -; D: -; CDR3: CASSVPGANVLTF; DNA: TGTGCCAGCAGCGTACCAGGGGCCAACGTCCTGACTTTC
J: TRBJ2-4; V: TRBV5-1; size: -; D: -; CDR3: CASRRWDIAKNIQYF; DNA: TGCGCCAGCAGGCGTTGGGACATAGCCAAAAACATTCAGTACTTC
J: TRBJ2-5; V: TRBV30; size: once; D: -; CDR3: CAWSSPSGTQYF; DNA: TGTGCCTGGAGTTCGCCTTCGGGGACCCAGTACTTC
J: TRBJ2-1; V: TRBV6-5; size: -; D: TRBD1; CDR3: CASSRDSYNEQFF; DNA: TGTGCCAGCAGTAGGGACAGCTACAATGAGCAGTTCTTC
J: TRBJ2-3; V: TRBV29-1; size: -; D: TRBD2; CDR3: CSVSGRVADTQYF; DNA: TGCAGCGTTAGCGGGAGGGTCGCAGATACGCAGTATTTT
J: TRBJ2-7; V: TRBV30; size: -; D: TRBD2; CDR3: CAWSVAAGEYEQYF; DNA: TGTGCCTGGAGTGTAGCCGCGGGAGAGTACGAGCAGTACTTC